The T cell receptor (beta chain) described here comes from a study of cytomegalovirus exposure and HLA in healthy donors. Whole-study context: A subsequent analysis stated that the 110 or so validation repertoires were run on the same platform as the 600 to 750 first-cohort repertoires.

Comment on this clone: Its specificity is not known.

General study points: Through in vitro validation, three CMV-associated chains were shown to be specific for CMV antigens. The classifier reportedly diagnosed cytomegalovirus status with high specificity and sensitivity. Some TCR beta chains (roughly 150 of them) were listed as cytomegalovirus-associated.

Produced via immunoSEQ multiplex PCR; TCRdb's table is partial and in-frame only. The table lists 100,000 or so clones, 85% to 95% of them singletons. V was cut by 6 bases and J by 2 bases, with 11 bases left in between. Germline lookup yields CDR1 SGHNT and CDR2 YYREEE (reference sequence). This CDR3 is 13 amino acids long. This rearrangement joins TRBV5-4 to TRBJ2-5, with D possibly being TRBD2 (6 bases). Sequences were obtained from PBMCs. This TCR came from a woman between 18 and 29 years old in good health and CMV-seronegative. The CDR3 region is CASNPAGQETQYF. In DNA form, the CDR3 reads TGTGCCAGCAACCCAGCGGGTCAAGAGACCCAGTACTTC.